A selection of T cell receptor beta chains follows, all from one sample in a study of T cells after posttransplantation cyclophosphamide. The assay was immunoSEQ multiplex PCR, and TCRdb's table has in-frame clones only and misses some. This sample has 20,000 or so clones, with approximately 90% found just once. The sequencing here drew on PBMCs, taken after allogeneic stem cell transplant with posttransplant cyclophosphamide. Source of these receptors: a female patient aged 40-49 years who received an allogeneic stem cell transplant from a related donor, was CMV-positive, and had no GVHD. Some T cells may be graft donor cells. CDR3s include the opening cysteine and the closing phenylalanine or tryptophan. The D gene is left open where the match is weak. A clone size is listed for some rows: how often the clone was seen (once, few, many), or a class if it is expanded.

TRBJ1-4,few,-,TRBV18,TGTGCCAGCTCACCAGACAGGTCGACTAATGAAAAACTGTTTTTT,CASSPDRSTNEKLFF
TRBJ2-7,-,-,TRBV5-6,TGTGCCAGCAGCTCAGAAGGGGTTTCGCAACAGTACTTC,CASSSEGVSQQYF
TRBJ1-1,-,-,TRBV30,TGTGCCTGGAGCGTCGACAGTGAAGCTTTCTTT,CAWSVDSEAFF
TRBJ2-5,-,-,TRBV7-2,TGTGCCAGCAGCCCCCCAGGTAACATAGGTGGAGAGACCCAGTACTTC,CASSPPGNIGGETQYF
TRBJ2-2,-,-,TRBV10-3,TGTGCCATCACGGGGTCCTCAACCGGGGAGCTGTTTTTT,CAITGSSTGELFF
TRBJ2-1,-,-,TRBV10-3,TGTGCCATCCGACAGGTTGGCTCCTACAATGAGCAGTTCTTC,CAIRQVGSYNEQFF
TRBJ2-5,-,-,TRBV28,TGTGCCAGCAGTTTACCGGCAGGGTGGCGAGAGACCCAGTACTTC,CASSLPAGWRETQYF
TRBJ1-4,-,TRBD1,TRBV5-1,TGCGCCAGCAGCCAGGGACAGGGGTTTGAAAAACTGTTTTTT,CASSQGQGFEKLFF
TRBJ2-1,-,TRBD2,TRBV15,TGTGCCACCAGCCGGTTCGTGGGAGGGCCTCCCAGGTGGTTCTTC,CATSRFVGGPPRWFF
TRBJ2-7,-,-,TRBV7-9,TGTGCCAGCAGCTTAGTTTCGTCCCAGGGCGAGCAGTACTTC,CASSLVSSQGEQYF
TRBJ2-7,-,TRBD2,TRBV18,TGTGCCAGCTCACGGGACTACTCCTACGAGCAGTACTTC,CASSRDYSYEQYF
TRBJ2-7,-,TRBD2,TRBV10-1,TGCGCCAGCAGTAGGGGACTAGCGGGAGGGCCGTGCCACGAGCAGTACTTC,CASSRGLAGGPCHEQYF
TRBJ2-7,few,-,TRBV4-3,TGCGCCAGCAGCCAAGCCTCTGGGAGTTTCTACGAGCAGTACTTC,CASSQASGSFYEQYF
TRBJ2-7,-,TRBD1,TRBV29-1,TGCAGCGCTGCGACAGGGAACTCTTTCGAGCAGTACTTC,CSAATGNSFEQYF
TRBJ2-1,-,-,TRBV14,TGTGCCAGCAGCCAAGTTCCCGGGAGAGACAATGAGCAGTTCTTC,CASSQVPGRDNEQFF
TRBJ2-2,-,-,TRBV27,TGTGCCAGCAGTTTGGGGGGTTTGTACACCGGGGAGCTGTTTTTT,CASSLGGLYTGELFF
TRBJ1-3,-,-,TRBV4-2,TGTGCCAGCAGCCAGGGAAGGGGAGGAAACACCATATATTTT,CASSQGRGGNTIYF
TRBJ1-2,few,-,TRBV28,TGTGCCAGCAGCCCCGTGGCGGCAAGAGGGAGGTCTTATGGCTACACCTTC,CASSPVAARGRSYGYTF
TRBJ2-1,-,TRBD2,TRBV7-8,TGTGCCAGCAGCCATCGTCGGACTAGCGGGGTCAATGAGCAGTTCTTC,CASSHRRTSGVNEQFF
TRBJ2-3,once,-,TRBV28,TGTGCCAGCAGCCCCACTAGAACAGATACGCAGTATTTT,CASSPTRTDTQYF
TRBJ2-5,-,-,TRBV19,TGTGCCAGTAGTATAGGAAGCGGCCAAGAGACCCAGTACTTC,CASSIGSGQETQYF
TRBJ1-5,-,-,TRBV7-2,TGTGCCAGCGCCCCTCGGTCAGGGTCTAATCAGCCCCAGCATTTT,CASAPRSGSNQPQHF
TRBJ1-1,-,TRBD1,TRBV9,TGTGCCAGCAGCGTAGCTGGGACAGAGACTGAAGCTTTCTTT,CASSVAGTETEAFF
TRBJ2-1,-,TRBD2,TRBV4-1,TGCGCCAGCAGCCTTGGGACTAGCTCCTACAATGAGCAGTTCTTC,CASSLGTSSYNEQFF
TRBJ1-1,once,-,TRBV6-1,TGTGCCAGCAGTGACAGGTGGAACACTGAAGCTTTCTTT,CASSDRWNTEAFF
TRBJ1-2,-,-,TRBV9,TGTGCCAGCAGCGCGGAGGCGGACTATGGCTACACCTTC,CASSAEADYGYTF
TRBJ2-5,-,-,TRBV4-3,TGCGCCAGCAGCCAAGATAGAGGGACCCAGTACTTC,CASSQDRGTQYF
TRBJ2-3,-,-,TRBV18,TGTGCCAGCTCACCATATCTTTCAGATACGCAGTATTTT,CASSPYLSDTQYF
TRBJ2-5,-,-,TRBV5-1,TGCGCCAGCAGCTTGGCCGTCGACAGCCAACAAGAGACCCAGTACTTC,CASSLAVDSQQETQYF
TRBJ2-5,once,-,TRBV7-9,TGTGCCAGCAGCTTGGGAGGACAAGAGACCCAGTACTTC,CASSLGGQETQYF
TRBJ2-2,-,TRBD2,TRBV27,TGTGCCAGCAGTTTACGGCGGGGGTGGGGGACCGGGGAGCTGTTTTTT,CASSLRRGWGTGELFF
TRBJ2-5,-,TRBD1,TRBV7-2,TGTGCCAGCAGCCGGGACAGGGGGCCCCGTGGGAAAGAGACCCAGTACTTC,CASSRDRGPRGKETQYF
TRBJ2-7,-,-,TRBV7-6,TGTGCCAGCAGCTTAGCTCGGGGAAGCGGGTCCTACTCCTACGAGCAGTACTTC,CASSLARGSGSYSYEQYF
TRBJ1-5,-,-,TRBV19,TGTGCCTCGCACCAGACGGGAGTTCTCTATCAGCCCCAGCATTTT,CASHQTGVLYQPQHF
TRBJ2-2,-,-,TRBV4-1,TGCGCCAGCAGCCTCGGGACTCACACCGGGGAGCTGTTTTTT,CASSLGTHTGELFF
TRBJ2-7,-,-,TRBV27,TGTGCCAGCATGGACTTATCCGACGAGCAGTACTTC,CASMDLSDEQYF
TRBJ2-7,-,-,TRBV7-6,TGTGCCAGCAGCTTAGTTGAAGGGGACGAGCAGTACTTC,CASSLVEGDEQYF
TRBJ1-1,-,-,TRBV5-5,TGTGCCAGCAGCTTGTTCGTGGGGGGGGGCACTGAAGCTTTCTTT,CASSLFVGGGTEAFF
TRBJ2-3,-,TRBD2,TRBV10-3,TGTGCCAGCTTCGGGAGAGGGGGGACTAGCGGGTCTACAGATACGCAGTATTTT,CASFGRGGTSGSTDTQYF
TRBJ2-3,-,TRBD1,TRBV11-3,TGTGCCAGCAGTTTGGCCGGGACAGGGGGTACAGATACGCAGTATTTT,CASSLAGTGGTDTQYF
TRBJ2-1,-,TRBD2,TRBV5-1,TGCGCCAGCAGCGAGACTAGCGGGACCTACAATGAGCAGTTCTTC,CASSETSGTYNEQFF
TRBJ1-3,-,-,TRBV4-3,TGCGCCAGCAGCCAAGATAGGGGTACCGAACCTGGAAACACCATATATTTT,CASSQDRGTEPGNTIYF
TRBJ1-3,-,-,TRBV5-4,TGTGCCAGCAGCTTGGGTCCGAGCTCTGGAAACACCATATATTTT,CASSLGPSSGNTIYF
TRBJ1-4,-,-,TRBV21-1,TGTGCCAGCAGCAGTGTCAGGTTACCGGATGAAAAACTGTTTTTT,CASSSVRLPDEKLFF
TRBJ1-2,-,TRBD1,TRBV28,TGTGCCAGCAGTTCCTCCGACAGGGGAATCTATGGCTACACCTTC,CASSSSDRGIYGYTF
TRBJ1-6,-,-,TRBV7-3,TGTGCCAGCGCCCTCTCGGGGGGTAATTCACCCCTCCACTTT,CASALSGGNSPLHF